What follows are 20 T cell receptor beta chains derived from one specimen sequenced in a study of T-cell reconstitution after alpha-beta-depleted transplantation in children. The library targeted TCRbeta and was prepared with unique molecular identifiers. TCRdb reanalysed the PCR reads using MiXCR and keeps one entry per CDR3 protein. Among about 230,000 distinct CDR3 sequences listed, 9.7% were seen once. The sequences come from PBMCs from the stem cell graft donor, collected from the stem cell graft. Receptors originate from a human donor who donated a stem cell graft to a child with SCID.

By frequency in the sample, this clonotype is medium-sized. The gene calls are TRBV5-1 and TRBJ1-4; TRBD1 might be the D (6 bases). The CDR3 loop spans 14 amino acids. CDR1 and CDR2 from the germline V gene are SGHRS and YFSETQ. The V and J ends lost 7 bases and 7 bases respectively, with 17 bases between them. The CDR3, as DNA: TGCGCCAGCGCCCACAGGGCAGGAAGTGAAAAACTGTTTTTT. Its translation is CASAHRAGSEKLFF. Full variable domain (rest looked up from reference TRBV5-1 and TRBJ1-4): KAGVTQTPRYLIKTRGQQVTLSCSPISGHRSVSWYQQTPGQGLQFLFEYFSETQRNKGNFPGRFSGRQFSNSRSEMNVSTLELGDSALYLCASAHRAGSEKLFFGSGTQLSVL.

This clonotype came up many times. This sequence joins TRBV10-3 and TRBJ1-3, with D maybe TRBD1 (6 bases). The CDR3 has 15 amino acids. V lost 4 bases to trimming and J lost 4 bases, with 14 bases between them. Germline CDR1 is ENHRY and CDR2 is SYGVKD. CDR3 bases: TGTGCCATCAGTGGGATCCTAACAGGGGGAAACACCATATATTTT. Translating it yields CAISGILTGGNTIYF.

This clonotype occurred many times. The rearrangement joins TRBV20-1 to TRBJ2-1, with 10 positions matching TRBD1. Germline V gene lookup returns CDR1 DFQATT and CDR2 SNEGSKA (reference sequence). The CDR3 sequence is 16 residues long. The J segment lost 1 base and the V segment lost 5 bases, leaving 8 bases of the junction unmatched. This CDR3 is CSARDRGGYSYNEQFF. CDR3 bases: TGCAGTGCTCGGGACAGGGGAGGTTATTCCTACAATGAGCAGTTCTTC.

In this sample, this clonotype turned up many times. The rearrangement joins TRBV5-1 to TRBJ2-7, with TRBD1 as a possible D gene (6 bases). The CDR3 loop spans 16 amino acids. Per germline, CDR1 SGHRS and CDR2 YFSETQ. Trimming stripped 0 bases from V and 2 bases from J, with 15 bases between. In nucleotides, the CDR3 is TGCGCCAGCAGCTTGGTAGTGACAGGAGCTACCTACGAGCAGTACTTC. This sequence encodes CASSLVVTGATYEQYF.

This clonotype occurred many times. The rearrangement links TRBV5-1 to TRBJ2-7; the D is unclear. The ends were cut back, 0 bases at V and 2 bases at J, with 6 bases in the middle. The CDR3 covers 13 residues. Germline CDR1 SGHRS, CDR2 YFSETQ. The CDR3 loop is CASSLDGAYEQYF. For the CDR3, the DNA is TGCGCCAGCAGCTTGGACGGAGCCTACGAGCAGTACTTC.

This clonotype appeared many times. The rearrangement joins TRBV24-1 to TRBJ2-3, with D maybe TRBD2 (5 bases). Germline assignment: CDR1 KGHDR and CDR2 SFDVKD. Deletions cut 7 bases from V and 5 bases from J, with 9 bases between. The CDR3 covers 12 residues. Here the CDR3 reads CATSPRGDTQYF. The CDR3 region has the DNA TGTGCCACCAGCCCCCGGGGAGATACGCAGTATTTT.

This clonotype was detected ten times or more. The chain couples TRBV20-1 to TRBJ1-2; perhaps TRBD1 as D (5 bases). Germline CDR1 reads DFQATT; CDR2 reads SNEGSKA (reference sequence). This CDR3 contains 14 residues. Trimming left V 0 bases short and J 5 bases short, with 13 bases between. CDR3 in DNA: TGCAGTGCTAGAGATGCTGCAGAGGGGTATGGCTACACCTTC. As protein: CSARDAAEGYGYTF.

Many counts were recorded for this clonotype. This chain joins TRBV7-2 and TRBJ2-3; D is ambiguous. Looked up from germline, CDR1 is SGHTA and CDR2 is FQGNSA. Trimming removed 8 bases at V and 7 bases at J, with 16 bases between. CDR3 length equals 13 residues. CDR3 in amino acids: CASVMGFVNTQYF. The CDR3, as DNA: TGTGCCAGCGTCATGGGGTTTGTGAATACGCAGTATTTT.

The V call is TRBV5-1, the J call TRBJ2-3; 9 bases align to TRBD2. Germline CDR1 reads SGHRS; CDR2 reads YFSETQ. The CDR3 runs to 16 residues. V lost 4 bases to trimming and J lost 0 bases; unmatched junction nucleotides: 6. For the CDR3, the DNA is TGCGCCAGCAGCGTTAATCTAGCGGGGAGCACAGATACGCAGTATTTT. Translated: CASSVNLAGSTDTQYF. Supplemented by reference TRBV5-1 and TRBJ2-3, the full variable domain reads KAGVTQTPRYLIKTRGQQVTLSCSPISGHRSVSWYQQTPGQGLQFLFEYFSETQRNKGNFPGRFSGRQFSNSRSEMNVSTLELGDSALYLCASSVNLAGSTDTQYFGPGTRLTVL.

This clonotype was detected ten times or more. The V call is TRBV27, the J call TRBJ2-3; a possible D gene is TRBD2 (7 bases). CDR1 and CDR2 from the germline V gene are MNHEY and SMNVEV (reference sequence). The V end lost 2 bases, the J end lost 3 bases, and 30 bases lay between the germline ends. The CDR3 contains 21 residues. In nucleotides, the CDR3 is TGTGCCAGCAGTTTAAACCCCCCTATAATCGGCAGGGGAGGGCGGACAGATACGCAGTATTTT. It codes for CASSLNPPIIGRGGRTDTQYF.

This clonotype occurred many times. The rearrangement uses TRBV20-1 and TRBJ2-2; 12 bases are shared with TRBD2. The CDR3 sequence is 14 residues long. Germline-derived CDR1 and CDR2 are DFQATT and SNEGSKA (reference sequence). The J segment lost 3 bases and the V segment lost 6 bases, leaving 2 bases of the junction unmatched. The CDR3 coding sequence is TGCAGTGCGAGACTAGCGGGAGACACCGGGGAGCTGTTTTTT. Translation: CSARLAGDTGELFF.

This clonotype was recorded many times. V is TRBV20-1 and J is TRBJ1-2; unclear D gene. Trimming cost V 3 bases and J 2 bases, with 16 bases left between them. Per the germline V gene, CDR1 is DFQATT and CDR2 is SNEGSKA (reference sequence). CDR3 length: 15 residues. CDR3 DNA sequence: TGCAGTGCTAGTGGAAGTGGAGTGACGAACTATGGCTACACCTTC. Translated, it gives CSASGSGVTNYGYTF.

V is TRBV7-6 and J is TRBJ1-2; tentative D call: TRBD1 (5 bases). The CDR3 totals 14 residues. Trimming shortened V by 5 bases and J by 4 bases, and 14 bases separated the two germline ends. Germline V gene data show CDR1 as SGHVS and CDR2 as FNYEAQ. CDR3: CASSPATAIYGYTF. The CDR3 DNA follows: TGTGCCAGCAGCCCCGCGACAGCTATCTATGGCTACACCTTC.

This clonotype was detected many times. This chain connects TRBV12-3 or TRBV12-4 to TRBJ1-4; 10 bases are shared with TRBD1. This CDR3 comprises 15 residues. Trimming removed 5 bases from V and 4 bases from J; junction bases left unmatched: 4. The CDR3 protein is CASSPGQGGNEKLFF. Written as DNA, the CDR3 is TGTGCCAGCAGTCCCGGACAGGGGGGTAATGAAAAACTGTTTTTT.

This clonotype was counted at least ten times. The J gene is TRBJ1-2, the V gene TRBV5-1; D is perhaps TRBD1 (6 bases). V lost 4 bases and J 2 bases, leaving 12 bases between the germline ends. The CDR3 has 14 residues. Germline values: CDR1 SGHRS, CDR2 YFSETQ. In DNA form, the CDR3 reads TGCGCCAGCAGCCCCTCAGGGGCGAACTATGGCTACACCTTC. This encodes CASSPSGANYGYTF.

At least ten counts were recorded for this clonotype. CDR3 sequence reads: CASSPRDRVNSPLHF. In DNA, the CDR3 is TGTGCCAGCAGTCCCCGGGACAGGGTCAATTCACCCCTCCACTTT. The chain has TRBV12-3 or TRBV12-4 and TRBJ1-6; the match to TRBD1 covers 9 bases. V lost 5 bases and J lost 7; bases outside the gene matches: 6. The CDR3 sequence is 15 residues long.

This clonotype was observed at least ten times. CDR3 in amino acids: CASSLGEMNTEAFF. CDR3 nucleotides: TGTGCCAGCAGCCTCGGGGAGATGAACACTGAAGCTTTCTTT. The rearrangement uses TRBV7-9 and TRBJ1-1; D unclear. V was shortened by 5 bases and J by 0 bases, with 10 bases between the two germline ends. Germline assignment: CDR1 SEHNR and CDR2 FQNEAQ (reference sequence). The CDR3 contains 14 residues.

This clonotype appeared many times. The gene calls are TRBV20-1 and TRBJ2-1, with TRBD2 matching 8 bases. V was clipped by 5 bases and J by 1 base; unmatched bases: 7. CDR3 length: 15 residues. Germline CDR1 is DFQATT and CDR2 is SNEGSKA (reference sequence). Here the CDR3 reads CSAAPGLGSYNEQFF. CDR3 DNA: TGCAGTGCTGCTCCGGGACTAGGGTCCTACAATGAGCAGTTCTTC.

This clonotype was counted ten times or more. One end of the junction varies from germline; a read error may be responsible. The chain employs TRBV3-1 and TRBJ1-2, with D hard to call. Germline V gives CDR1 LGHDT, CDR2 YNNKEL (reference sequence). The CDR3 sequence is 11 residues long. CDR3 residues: CASSQAVQMDF. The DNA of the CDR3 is TGTGCCAGCAGCCAAGCGGTGCAGATGGATTTC.

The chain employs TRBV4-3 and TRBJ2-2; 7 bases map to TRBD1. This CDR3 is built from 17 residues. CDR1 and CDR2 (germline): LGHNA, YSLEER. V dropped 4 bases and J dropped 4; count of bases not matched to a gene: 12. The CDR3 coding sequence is TGCGCCAGCAGCCCCCATACAGGGGTTATAGGCACCGGGGAGCTGTTTTTT. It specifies CASSPHTGVIGTGELFF.